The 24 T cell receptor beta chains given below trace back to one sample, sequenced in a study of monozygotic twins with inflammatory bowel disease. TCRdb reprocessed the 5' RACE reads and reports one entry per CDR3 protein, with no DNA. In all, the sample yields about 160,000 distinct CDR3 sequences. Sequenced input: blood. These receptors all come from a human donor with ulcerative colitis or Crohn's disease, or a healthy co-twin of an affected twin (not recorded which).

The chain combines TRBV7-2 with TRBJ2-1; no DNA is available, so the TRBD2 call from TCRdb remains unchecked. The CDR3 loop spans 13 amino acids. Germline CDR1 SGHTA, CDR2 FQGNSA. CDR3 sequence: CASSLAGRDEQFF. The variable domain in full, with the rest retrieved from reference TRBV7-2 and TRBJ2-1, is GAGVSQSPSNKVTEKGKDVELRCDPISGHTALYWYRQSLGQGLEFLIYFQGNSAPDKSGLPSDRFSAERTGGSVSTLTIQRTQQEDSAVYLCASSLAGRDEQFFGPGTRLTVL.

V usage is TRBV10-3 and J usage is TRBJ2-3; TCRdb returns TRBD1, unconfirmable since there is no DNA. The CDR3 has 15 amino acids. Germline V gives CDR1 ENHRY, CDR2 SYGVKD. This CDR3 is CAIRDPGRSTDTQYF.

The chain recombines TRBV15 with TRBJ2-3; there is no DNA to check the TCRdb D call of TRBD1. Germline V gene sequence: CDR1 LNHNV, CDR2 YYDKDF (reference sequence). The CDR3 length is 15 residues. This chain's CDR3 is CATSRDGRGTDTQYF.

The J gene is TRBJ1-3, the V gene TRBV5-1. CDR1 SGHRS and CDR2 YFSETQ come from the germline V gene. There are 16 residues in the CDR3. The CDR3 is CASSSGLSGSGNTIYF. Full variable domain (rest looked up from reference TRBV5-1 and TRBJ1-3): KAGVTQTPRYLIKTRGQQVTLSCSPISGHRSVSWYQQTPGQGLQFLFEYFSETQRNKGNFPGRFSGRQFSNSRSEMNVSTLELGDSALYLCASSSGLSGSGNTIYFGEGSWLTVV.

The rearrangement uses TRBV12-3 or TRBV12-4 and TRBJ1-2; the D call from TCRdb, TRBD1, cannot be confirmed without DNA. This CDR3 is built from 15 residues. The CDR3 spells CASSPNDQGYYGYTF.

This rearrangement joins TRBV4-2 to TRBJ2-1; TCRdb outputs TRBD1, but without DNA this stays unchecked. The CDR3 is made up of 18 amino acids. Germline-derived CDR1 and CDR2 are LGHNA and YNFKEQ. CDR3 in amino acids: CASSQVRVGTLPGDEQFF.

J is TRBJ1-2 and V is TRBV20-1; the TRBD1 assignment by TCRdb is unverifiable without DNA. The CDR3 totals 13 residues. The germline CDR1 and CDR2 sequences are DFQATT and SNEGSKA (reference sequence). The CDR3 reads CSAPPRKSYGYTF.

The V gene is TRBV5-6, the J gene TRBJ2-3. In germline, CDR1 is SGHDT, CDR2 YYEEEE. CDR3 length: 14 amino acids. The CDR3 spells CASSDVGLGDTQYF.

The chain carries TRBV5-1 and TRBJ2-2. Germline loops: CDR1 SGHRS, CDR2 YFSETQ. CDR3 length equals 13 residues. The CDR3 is CASSLSDTGELFF. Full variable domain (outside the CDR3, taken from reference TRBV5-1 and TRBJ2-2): KAGVTQTPRYLIKTRGQQVTLSCSPISGHRSVSWYQQTPGQGLQFLFEYFSETQRNKGNFPGRFSGRQFSNSRSEMNVSTLELGDSALYLCASSLSDTGELFFGEGSRLTVL.

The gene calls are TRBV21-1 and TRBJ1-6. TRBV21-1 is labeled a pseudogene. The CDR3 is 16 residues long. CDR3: CASSKEAGALGSPLHF.

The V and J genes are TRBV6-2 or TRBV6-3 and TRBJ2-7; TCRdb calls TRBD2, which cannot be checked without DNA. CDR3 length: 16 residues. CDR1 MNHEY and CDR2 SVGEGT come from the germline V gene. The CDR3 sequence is CASSDLSGLTSYEQYF.

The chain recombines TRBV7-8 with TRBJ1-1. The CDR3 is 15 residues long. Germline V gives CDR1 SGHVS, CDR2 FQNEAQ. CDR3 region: CASSLVTSTNTEAFF.

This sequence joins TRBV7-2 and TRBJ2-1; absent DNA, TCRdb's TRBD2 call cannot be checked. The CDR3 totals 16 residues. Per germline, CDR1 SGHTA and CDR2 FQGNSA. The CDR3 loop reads CASSSRTSGGYNEQFF.

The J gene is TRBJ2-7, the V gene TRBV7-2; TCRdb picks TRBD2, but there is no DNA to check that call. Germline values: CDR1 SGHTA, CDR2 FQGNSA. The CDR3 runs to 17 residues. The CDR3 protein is CASSGKTGTSGSYEQYF.

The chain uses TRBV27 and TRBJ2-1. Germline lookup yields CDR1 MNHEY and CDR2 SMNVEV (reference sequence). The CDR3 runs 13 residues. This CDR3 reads CASSLSGLVEQFF.

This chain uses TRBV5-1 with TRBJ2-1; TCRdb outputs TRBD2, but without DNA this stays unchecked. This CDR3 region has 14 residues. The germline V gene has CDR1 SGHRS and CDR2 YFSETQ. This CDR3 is CASSLGEGYNEQFF.

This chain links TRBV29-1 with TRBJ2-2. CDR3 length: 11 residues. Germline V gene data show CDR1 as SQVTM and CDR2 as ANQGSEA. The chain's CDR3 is CSGGDTGELFF.

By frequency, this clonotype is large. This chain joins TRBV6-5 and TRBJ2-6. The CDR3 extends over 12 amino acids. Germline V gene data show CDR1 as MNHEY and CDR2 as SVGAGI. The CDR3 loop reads CASRTGANVLTF.

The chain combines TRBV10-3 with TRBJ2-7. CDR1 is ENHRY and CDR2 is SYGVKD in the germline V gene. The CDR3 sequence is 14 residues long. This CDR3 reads CAISVVVSSYEQYF.

The CDR3 protein is CASSQKARVRGTGELFF. The chain links TRBV4-3 to TRBJ2-2; the D gene TCRdb calls, TRBD2, cannot be checked with no DNA. CDR1 is LGHNA, CDR2 YSLEER, per germline. This CDR3 contains 17 residues.

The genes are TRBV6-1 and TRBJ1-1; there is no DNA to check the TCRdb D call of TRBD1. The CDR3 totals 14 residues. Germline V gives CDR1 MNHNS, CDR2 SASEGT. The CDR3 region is CASSEDRGHTEAFF.

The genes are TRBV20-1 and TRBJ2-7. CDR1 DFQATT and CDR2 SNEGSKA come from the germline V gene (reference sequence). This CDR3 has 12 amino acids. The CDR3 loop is CSARDPATRQYF.

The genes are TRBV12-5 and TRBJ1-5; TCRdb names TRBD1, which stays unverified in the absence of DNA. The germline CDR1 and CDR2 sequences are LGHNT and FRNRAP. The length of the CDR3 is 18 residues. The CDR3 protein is CASGLRTAFNHSNQPQHF.

CDR3: CAISGLGTTGADTQYF. The rearrangement joins TRBV10-3 to TRBJ2-3; TCRdb names TRBD2, which stays unverified in the absence of DNA. The germline gives CDR1 ENHRY, CDR2 SYGVKD. This CDR3 contains 16 residues.